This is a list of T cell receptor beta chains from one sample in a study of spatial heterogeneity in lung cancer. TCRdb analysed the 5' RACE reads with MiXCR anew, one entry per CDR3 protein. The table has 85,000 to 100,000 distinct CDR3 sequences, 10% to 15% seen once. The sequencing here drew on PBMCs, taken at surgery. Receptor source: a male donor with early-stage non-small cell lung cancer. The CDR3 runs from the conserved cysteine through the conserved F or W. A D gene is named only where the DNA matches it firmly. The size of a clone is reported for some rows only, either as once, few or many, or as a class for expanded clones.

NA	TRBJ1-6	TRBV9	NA	CASSEWTIEPPLHF
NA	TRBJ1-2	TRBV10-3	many	CAISEPDSTGYTF
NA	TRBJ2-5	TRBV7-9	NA	CASSLGAETQYF
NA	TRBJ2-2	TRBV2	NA	CASSEAGGTGELFF
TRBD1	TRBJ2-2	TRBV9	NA	CASSVKTGDTGELFF
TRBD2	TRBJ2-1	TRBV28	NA	CASGTSGVLDEQFF
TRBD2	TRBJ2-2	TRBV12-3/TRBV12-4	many	CASRRTSSGELFF
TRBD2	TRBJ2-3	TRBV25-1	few	CASSPGLADTDTQYF
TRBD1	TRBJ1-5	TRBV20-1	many	CSARAGGGGIRQPQHF
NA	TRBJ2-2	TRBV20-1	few	CSVRKGPLGTGELFF
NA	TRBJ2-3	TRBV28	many	CASSRAQETQYF
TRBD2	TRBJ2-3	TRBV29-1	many	CSVSTSGTTDTQYF
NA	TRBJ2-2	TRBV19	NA	CASSIGGLTGELFF
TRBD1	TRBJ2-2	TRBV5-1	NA	CASKYRDRNTGELFF
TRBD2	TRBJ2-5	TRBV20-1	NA	CSAAGGGETQYF
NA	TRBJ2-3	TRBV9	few	CASSVSSTSTDTQYF
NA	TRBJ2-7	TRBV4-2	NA	CASSQDWTLPPYF